This record covers a single T cell receptor (beta chain). Its specificity is unknown. General study findings and limits: Tumor Tregs overlapped most with tumor, then blood, naive CD4+ cells.

V gave up 5 bases and J gave up 1 base; unmatched junction bases: 6. CDR1 SGHRS and CDR2 YFSETQ come from the germline V gene. This CDR3 spans 15 amino acids. TCRdb reprocessed the 5' RACE reads via MiXCR and lists one record per CDR3 protein. The table lists 62,000 or so distinct CDR3 sequences, 25% to 35% of them singletons. The sample consisted of tumor-infiltrating naive CD4+ T cells sorted from the breast tumor. Sample subset: naive CD4+ T cells, CD4+CD45RA+CD25-. The chain recombines TRBV5-1 with TRBJ2-1, with 7 positions matching TRBD2. The receptor was isolated from a female donor with breast cancer. In nucleotides, the CDR3 is TGCGCCAGCAGGCGTACTAGCGATTCCTACAATGAGCAGTTCTTC. It is translated as CASRRTSDSYNEQFF.